This T cell receptor (beta chain) was identified during a study of breast tumors, draining lymph nodes, adjacent tissues. General observations from the study: Tumors had less TCR diversity than lymph nodes, more than nontumor tissue. The lymph node origin of tumor T cells was framed as consistent with a hypothesis, not demonstrated.

As regards this clonotype: The antigen remains unidentified.

Via MiXCR, TCRdb re-called the multiplex PCR reads, giving one row per CDR3 protein. This table holds fewer than 25,000 distinct CDR3 sequences, 68% found once. Sequences were obtained from tumor-adjacent breast tissue. This receptor was taken from a female donor with breast cancer. Some clones in this sample may be carry-over from other donors' samples.

The CDR3 region has the DNA TGTGCCAGCAGTTTAGGTACCTACGAGCAGTACTTC. It translates to CASSLGTYEQYF. V is TRBV28 and J is TRBJ2-7, with D hard to call. V was cut by 2 bases and J by 2 bases, with 4 bases left in between. This CDR3 has 12 residues. Germline V gene data show CDR1 as MDHEN and CDR2 as SYDVKM. Using reference TRBV28 and TRBJ2-7 for the parts outside the CDR3, the full variable domain is DVKVTQSSRYLVKRTGEKVFLECVQDMDHENMFWYRQDPGLGLRLIYFSYDVKMKEKGDIPEGYSVSREKKERFSLILESASTNQTSMYLCASSLGTYEQYFGPGTRLTVT.